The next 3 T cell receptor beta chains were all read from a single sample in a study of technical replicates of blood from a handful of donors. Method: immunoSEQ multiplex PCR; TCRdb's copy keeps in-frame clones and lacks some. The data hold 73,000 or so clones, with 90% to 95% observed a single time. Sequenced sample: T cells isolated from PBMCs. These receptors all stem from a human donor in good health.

CDR3 nucleotides: TGCGCCAGCAGCTTAGGGGGAGCTAATGAAAAACTGTTTTTT. Residues: CASSLGGANEKLFF. The J gene is TRBJ1-4, the V gene TRBV5-1, with D perhaps TRBD1 (6 bases). The CDR3 is made up of 14 amino acids. Trimming took 2 bases from V and 3 from J, leaving 8 bases between them. Germline V lookup: CDR1 SGHRS, CDR2 YFSETQ.

The CDR3 nucleotides read TGCGCCAGCAAGCAAGACGCGGGAGTTAAAGAGCAGTACTTC. It encodes CASKQDAGVKEQYF. The V call is TRBV5-1, the J call TRBJ2-7; 7 bases are a match to TRBD2. Germline V lookup: CDR1 SGHRS, CDR2 YFSETQ. The CDR3 runs to 14 residues. After removal of 6 bases from V and 7 bases from J, the junction contained 13 bases not matched to a gene.

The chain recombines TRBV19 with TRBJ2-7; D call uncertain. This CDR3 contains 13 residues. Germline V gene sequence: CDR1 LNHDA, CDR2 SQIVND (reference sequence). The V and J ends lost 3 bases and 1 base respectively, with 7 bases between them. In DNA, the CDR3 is TGTGCCAGTAGTATCTCCCTTTCCTACGAGCAGTACTTC. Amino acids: CASSISLSYEQYF.